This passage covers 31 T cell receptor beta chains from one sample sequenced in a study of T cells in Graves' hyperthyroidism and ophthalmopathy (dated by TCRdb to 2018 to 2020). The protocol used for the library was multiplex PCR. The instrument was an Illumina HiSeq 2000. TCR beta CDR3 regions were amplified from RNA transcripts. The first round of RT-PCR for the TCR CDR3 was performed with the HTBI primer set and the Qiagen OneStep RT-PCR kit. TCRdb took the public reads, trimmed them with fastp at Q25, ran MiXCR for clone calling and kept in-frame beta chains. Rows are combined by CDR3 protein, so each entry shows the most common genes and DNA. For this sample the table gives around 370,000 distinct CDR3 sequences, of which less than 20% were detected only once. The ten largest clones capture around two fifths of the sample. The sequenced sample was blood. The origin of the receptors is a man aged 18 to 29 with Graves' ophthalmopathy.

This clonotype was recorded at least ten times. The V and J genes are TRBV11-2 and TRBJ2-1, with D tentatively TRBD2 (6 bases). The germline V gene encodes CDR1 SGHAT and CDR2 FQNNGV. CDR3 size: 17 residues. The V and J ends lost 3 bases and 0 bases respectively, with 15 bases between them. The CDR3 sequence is CASSFLAGPSSYNEQFF. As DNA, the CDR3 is TGTGCCAGCAGCTTCCTGGCGGGGCCGAGCTCCTACAATGAGCAGTTCTTC.

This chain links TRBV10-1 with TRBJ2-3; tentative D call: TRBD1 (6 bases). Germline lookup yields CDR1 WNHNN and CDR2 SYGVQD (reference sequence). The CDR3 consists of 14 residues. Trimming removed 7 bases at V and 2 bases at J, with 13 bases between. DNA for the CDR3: TGCGCCAGCACCGGACAGTTTTTCACAGATACGCAGTATTTT. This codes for CASTGQFFTDTQYF.

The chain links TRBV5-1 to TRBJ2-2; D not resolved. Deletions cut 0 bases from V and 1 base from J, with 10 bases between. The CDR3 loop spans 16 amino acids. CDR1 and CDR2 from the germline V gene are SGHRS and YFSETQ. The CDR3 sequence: CASSLAAGKNTGELFF. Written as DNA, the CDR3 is TGCGCCAGCAGCTTGGCGGCAGGAAAGAACACCGGGGAGCTGTTTTTT.

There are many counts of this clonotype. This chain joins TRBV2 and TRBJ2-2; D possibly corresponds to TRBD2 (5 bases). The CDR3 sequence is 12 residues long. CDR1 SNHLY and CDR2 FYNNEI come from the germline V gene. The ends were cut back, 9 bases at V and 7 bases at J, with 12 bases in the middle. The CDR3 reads CARAARDGELFF. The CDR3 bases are TGTGCCAGGGCAGCTCGGGACGGGGAGCTGTTTTTT.

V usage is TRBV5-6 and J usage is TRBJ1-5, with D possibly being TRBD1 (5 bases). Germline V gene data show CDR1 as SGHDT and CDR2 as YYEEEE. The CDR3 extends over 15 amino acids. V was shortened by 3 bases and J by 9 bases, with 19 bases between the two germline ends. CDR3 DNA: TGTGCCAGCAGCTCTGGCGGGACGGACGGTCGGCCCCAGCATTTT. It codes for CASSSGGTDGRPQHF.

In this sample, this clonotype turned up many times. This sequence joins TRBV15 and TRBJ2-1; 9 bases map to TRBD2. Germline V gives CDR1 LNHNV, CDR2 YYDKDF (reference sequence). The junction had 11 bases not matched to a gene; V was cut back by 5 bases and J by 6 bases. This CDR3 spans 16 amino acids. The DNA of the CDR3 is TGTGCCACCAGCTTCCGTCGGAGCGGGGGGTCCAATGAGCAGTTCTTC. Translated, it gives CATSFRRSGGSNEQFF. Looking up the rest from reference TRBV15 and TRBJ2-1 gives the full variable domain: DAMVIQNPRYQVTQFGKPVTLSCSQTLNHNVMYWYQQKSSQAPKLLFHYYDKDFNNEADTPDNFQSRRPNTSFCFLDIRSPGLGDTAMYLCATSFRRSGGSNEQFFGPGTRLTVL.

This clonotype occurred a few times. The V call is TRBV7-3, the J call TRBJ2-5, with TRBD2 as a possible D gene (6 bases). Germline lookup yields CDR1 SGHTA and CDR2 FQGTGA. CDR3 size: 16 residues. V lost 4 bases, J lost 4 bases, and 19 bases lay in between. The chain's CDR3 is CASSSFPRGTGETQYF. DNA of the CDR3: TGTGCCAGCAGCTCGTTCCCCCGGGGGACCGGAGAGACCCAGTACTTC.

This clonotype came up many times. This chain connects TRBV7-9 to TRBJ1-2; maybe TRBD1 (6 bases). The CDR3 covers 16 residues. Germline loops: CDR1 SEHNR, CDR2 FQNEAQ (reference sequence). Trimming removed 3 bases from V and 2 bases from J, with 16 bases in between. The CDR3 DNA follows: TGTGCCAGCAGCTTGGGGGGGGCCAGAGGAAACTATGGCTACACCTTC. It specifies CASSLGGARGNYGYTF.

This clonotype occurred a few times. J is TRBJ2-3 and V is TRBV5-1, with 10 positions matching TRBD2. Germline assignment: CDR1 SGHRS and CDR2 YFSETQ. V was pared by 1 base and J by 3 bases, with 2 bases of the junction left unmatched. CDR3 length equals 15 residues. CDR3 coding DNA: TGCGCCAGCAGCTTGACTAGCGGGGTAACAGATACGCAGTATTTT. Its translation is CASSLTSGVTDTQYF.

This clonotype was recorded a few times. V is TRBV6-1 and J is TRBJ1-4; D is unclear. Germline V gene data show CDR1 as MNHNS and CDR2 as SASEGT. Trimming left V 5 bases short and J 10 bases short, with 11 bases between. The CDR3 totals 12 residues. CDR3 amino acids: CASSPEGGKLFF. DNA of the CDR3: TGTGCCAGCAGTCCCGAGGGAGGAAAACTGTTTTTT.

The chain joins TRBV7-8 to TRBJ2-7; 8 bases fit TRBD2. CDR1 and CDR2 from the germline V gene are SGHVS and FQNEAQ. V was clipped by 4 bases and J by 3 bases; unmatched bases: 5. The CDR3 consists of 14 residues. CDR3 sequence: CASSWGLGNYEQYF. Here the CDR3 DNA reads TGTGCCAGCAGCTGGGGACTAGGAAACTACGAGCAGTACTTC.

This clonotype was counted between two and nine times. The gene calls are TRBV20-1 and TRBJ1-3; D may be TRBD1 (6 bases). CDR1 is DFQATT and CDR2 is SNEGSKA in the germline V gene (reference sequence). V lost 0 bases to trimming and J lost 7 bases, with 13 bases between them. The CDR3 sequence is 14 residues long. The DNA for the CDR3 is TGCAGTGCTAGAGATAGTGCAGGGGCCAACACCATATATTTT. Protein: CSARDSAGANTIYF.

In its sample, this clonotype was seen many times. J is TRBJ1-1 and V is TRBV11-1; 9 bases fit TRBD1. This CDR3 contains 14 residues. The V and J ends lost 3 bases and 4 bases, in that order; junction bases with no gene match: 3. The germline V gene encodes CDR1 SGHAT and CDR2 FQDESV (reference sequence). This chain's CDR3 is CASSLETGGTEAFF. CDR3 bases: TGTGCCAGCAGCTTGGAGACAGGGGGCACTGAAGCTTTCTTT.

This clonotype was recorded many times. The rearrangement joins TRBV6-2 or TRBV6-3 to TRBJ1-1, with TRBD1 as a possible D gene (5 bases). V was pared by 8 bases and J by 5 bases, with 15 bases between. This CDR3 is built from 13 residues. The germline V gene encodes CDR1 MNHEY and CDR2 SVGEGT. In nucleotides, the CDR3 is TGTGCCAGCGGTGGGCAGGGCACGACTGAAGCTTTCTTT. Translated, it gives CASGGQGTTEAFF.

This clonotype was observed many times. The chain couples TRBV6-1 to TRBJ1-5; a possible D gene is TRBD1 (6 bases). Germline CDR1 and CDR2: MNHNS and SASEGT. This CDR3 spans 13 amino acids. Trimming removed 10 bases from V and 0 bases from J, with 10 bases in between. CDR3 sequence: CATGQSSNQPQHF. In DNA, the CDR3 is TGTGCCACCGGACAGTCTAGCAATCAGCCCCAGCATTTT.

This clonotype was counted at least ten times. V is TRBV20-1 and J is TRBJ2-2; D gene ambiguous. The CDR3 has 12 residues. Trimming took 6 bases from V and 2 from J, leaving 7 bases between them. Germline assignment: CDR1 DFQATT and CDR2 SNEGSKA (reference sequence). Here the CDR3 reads CSAGGNTGELFF. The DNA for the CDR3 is TGCAGTGCCGGCGGCAACACCGGGGAGCTGTTTTTT.

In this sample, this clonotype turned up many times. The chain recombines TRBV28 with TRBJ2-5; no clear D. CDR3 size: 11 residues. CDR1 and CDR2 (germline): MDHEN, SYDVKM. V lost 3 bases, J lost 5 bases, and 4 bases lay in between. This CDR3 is CASSFRETQYF. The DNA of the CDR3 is TGTGCCAGCAGTTTTAGGGAGACCCAGTACTTC.

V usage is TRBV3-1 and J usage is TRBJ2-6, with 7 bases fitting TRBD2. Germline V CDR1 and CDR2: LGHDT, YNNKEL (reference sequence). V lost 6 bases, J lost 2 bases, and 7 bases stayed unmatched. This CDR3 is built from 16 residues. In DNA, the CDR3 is TGTGCCAGCAGACGAAAGGGAGGGGCTGGGGCCAACGTCCTGACTTTC. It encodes CASRRKGGAGANVLTF.

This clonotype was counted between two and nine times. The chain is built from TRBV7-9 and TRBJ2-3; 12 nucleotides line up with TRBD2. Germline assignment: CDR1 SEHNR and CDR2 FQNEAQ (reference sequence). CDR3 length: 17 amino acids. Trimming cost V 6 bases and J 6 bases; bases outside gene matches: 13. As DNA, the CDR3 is TGTGCCAGCAGTCGGGACTCTAGCGGGGGGGCCGGGGATACGCAGTATTTT. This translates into CASSRDSSGGAGDTQYF.

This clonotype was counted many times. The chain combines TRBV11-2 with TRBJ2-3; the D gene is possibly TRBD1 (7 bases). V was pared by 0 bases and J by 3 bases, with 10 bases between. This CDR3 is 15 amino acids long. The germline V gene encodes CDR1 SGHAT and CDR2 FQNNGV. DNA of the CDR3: TGTGCCAGCAGCTTAGACAGGGGGGAGACAGATACGCAGTATTTT. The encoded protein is CASSLDRGETDTQYF.

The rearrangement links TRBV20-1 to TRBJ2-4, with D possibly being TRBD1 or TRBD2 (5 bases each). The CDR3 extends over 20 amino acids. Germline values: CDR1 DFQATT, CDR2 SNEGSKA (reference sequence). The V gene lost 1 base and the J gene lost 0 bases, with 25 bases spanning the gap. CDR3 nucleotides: TGCAGTGCTAGAGGAGGGGCTGGCCAGGGAGATTCCCTAGCCAAAAACATTCAGTACTTC. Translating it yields CSARGGAGQGDSLAKNIQYF.

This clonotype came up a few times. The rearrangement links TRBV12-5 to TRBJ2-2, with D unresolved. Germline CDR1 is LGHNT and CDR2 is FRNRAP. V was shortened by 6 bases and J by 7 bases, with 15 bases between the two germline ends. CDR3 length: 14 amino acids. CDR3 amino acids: CASGPEPPIGELFF. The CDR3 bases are TGTGCTAGTGGACCCGAACCCCCGATCGGGGAGCTGTTTTTT.

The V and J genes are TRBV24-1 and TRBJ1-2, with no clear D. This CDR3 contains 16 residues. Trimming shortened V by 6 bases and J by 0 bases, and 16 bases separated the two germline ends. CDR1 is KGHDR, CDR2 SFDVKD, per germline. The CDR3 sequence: CATSPGEGVTNYGYTF. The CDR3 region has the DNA TGTGCCACCAGTCCCGGGGAGGGAGTAACTAACTATGGCTACACCTTC.

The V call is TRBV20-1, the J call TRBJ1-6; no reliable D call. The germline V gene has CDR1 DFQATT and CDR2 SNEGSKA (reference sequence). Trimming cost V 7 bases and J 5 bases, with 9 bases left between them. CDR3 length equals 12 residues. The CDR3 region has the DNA TGCAGTGGAGGGCACGATAATTCACCCCTCCACTTT. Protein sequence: CSGGHDNSPLHF.

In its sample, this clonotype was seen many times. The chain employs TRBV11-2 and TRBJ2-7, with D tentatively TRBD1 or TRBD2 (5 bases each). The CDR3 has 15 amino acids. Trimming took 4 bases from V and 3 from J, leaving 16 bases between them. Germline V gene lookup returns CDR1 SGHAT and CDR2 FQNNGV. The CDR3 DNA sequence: TGTGCCAGCAGCTATCTCCGGGACGGGGTCTACGAGCAGTACTTC. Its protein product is CASSYLRDGVYEQYF. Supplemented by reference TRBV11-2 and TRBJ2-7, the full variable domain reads EAGVAQSPRYKIIEKRQSVAFWCNPISGHATLYWYQQILGQGPKLLIQFQNNGVVDDSQLPKDRFSAERLKGVDSTLKIQPAKLEDSAVYLCASSYLRDGVYEQYFGPGTRLTVT.

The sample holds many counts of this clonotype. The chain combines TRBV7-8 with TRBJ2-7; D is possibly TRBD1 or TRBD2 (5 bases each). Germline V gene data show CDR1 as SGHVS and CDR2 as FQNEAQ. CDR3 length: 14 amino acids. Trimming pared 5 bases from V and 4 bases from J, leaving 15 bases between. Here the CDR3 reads CASSLGTFPYEQYF. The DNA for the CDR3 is TGTGCCAGCAGCCTAGGGACGTTTCCTTACGAGCAGTACTTC. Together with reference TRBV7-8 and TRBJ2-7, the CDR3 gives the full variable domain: GAGVSQSPRYKVAKRGQDVALRCDPISGHVSLFWYQQALGQGPEFLTYFQNEAQLDKSGLPSDRFFAERPEGSVSTLKIQRTQQEDSAVYLCASSLGTFPYEQYFGPGTRLTVT.

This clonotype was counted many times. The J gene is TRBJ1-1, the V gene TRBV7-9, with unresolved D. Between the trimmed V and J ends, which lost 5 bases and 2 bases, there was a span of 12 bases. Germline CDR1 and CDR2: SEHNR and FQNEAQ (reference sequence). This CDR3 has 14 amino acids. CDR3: CASSPRRLNTEAFF. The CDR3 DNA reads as TGTGCCAGCAGCCCTCGGCGCCTCAACACTGAAGCTTTCTTT. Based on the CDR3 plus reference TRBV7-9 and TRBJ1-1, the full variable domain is DTGVSQNPRHKITKRGQNVTFRCDPISEHNRLYWYRQTLGQGPEFLTYFQNEAQLEKSRLLSDRFSAERPKGSFSTLEIQRTEQGDSAMYLCASSPRRLNTEAFFGQGTRLTVV.

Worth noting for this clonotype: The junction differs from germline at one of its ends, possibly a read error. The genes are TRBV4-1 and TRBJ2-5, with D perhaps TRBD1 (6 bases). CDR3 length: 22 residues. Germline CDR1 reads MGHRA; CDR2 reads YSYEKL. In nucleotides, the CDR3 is TGTGCCAGCAGCCAAGATCCCGGGGAAGGCAGGGGAAGGGGATTGTCCAGAGAGACCCAGTACTTC. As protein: CASSQDPGEGRGRGLSRETQYF.

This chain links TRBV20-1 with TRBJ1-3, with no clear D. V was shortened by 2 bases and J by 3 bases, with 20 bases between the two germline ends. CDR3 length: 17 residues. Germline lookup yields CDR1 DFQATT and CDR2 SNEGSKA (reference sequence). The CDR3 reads CSARPADGSGVGNTIYF. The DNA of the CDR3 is TGCAGTGCTAGACCTGCGGACGGCTCTGGGGTTGGAAACACCATATATTTT.

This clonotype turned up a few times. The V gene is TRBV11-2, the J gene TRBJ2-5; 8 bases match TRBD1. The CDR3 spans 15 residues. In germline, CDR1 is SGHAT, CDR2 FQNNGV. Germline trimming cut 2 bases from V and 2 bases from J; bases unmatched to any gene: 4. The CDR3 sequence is CASSLSGGSQETQYF. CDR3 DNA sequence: TGTGCCAGCAGCTTATCAGGGGGCTCTCAAGAGACCCAGTACTTC.

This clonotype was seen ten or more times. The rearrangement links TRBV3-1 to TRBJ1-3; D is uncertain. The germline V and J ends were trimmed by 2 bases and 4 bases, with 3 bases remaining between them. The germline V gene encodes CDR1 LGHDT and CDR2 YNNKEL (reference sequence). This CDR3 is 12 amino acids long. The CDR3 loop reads CASSQWGNTIYF. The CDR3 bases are TGTGCCAGCAGCCAATGGGGAAACACCATATATTTT.